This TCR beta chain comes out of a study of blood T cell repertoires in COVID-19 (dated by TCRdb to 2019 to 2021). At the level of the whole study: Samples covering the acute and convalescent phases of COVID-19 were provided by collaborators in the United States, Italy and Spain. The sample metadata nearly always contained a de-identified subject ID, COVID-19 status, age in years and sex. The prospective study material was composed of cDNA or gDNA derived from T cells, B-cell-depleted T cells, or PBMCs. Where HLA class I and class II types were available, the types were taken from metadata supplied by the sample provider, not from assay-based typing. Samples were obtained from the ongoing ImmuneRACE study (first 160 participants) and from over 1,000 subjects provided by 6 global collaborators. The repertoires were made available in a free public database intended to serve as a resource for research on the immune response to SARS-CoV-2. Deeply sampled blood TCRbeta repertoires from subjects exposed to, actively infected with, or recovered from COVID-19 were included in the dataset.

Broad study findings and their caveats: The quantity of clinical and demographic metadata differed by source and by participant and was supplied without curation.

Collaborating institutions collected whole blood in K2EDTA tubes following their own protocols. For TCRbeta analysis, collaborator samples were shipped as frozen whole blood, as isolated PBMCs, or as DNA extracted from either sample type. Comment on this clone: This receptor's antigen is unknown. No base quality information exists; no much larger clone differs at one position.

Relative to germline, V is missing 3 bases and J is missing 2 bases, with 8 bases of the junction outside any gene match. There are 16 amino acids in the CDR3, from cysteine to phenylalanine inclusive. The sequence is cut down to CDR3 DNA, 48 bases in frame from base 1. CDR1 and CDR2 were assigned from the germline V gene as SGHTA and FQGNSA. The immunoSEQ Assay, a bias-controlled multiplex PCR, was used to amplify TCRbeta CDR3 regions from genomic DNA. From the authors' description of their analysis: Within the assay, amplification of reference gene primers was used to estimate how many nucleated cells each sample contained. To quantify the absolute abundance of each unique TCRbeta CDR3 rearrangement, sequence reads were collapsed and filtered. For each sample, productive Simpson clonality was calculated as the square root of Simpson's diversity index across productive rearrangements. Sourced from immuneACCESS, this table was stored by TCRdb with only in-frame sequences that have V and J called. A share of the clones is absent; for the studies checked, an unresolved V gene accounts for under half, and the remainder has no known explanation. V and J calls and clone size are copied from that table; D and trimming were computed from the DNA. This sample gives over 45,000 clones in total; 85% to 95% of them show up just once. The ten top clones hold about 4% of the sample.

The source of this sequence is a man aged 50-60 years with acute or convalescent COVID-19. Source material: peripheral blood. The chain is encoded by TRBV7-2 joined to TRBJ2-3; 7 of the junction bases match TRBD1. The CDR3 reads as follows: CASSLDRPELTDTQYF. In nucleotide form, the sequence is TGTGCCAGCAGCTTGGACAGGCCCGAACTCACAGATACGCAGTATTTT.